This TCR beta chain was recorded in a study of cytomegalovirus exposure and HLA in healthy donors. The CDR3 is 16 residues long. Trimming removed 0 bases from V and 5 bases from J, with 16 bases in between. CDR1 and CDR2 from the germline V gene are LGHNA and YSLEER. Use of 60 Vbeta and 13 Jbeta primers characterized the PCR. Using immunoSEQ multiplex PCR, the repertoire was profiled, and TCRdb retains in-frame clones only, with some absent. The record lists about 130,000 clones, of which the ten most abundant hold under 3.5%. The chain links TRBV4-3 to TRBJ1-1; a possible D gene is TRBD1 (5 bases). This clonotype was obtained from a man aged 30 to 39 in good health and CMV-seronegative. The sample was PBMCs. The CDR3 coding sequence is TGCGCCAGCAGCCAAGATGCTATTCAGGGCTTAACTGAAGCTTTCTTT. Its protein product is CASSQDAIQGLTEAFF.